What follows describes a single T cell receptor beta chain. As yet, its antigen is unknown. This specimen belongs to a study of T cells in localized non-small cell lung cancer. V shed 5 bases and J shed 0 bases, with 14 bases lying between them. From germline, CDR1 is SGHDT and CDR2 YYEEEE. This CDR3 has 16 residues. Study-wide results and caveats: Because researchers sequenced only one region of the tumor, heterogeneity is still possible. The greatest T cell clonality was found in uninvolved adjacent lung (higher than in tumor). Out of the top 100 tumor clones, a median around 56 were seen in adjacent lung.

Clones were sequenced by immunoSEQ multiplex PCR, and TCRdb holds only the in-frame ones, with some missing. The table has around 21,000 clones, 85% to 90% seen once. This sequence was found in a male donor aged 60 or over with stage I lung adenocarcinoma. Material: peripheral blood, obtained before any cancer treatment. This chain links TRBV5-6 with TRBJ1-4, with no clear D. The CDR3 DNA follows: TGTGCCAGCAGAGACGCCCGAATCCCAACTAATGAAAAACTGTTTTTT. The encoded protein is CASRDARIPTNEKLFF.